This record concerns one T cell receptor beta chain sequence. The source of the sample is a study of T cells in Graves' hyperthyroidism and ophthalmopathy. V shed 3 bases and J shed 0 bases, with 13 bases lying between them. Germline V lookup: CDR1 SGHRS, CDR2 YFSETQ. The CDR3 spans 15 residues. TCR beta CDR3 sequences were amplified from RNA transcripts. The HTBI primer set drove a first-round RT-PCR of the TCR CDR3. TCRdb re-analysed the multiplex PCR reads in MiXCR, keeping a single row per CDR3 protein. The sample has under 350,000 distinct CDR3 sequences; about 15% are singletons. The PBMCs were taken from under 12 ml of fresh peripheral blood.

The rearrangement joins TRBV5-1 to TRBJ2-7; D is unclear. The TCR comes from a woman aged 60-75 years with Graves' ophthalmopathy. Sequenced: blood. In DNA form, the CDR3 reads TGCGCCAGCAGCTCGGCGGCAGCTTTCTCCTACGAGCAGTACTTC. It codes for CASSSAAAFSYEQYF.